These 11 T cell receptor beta chains originate from one sample sequenced in a study of cytomegalovirus exposure and HLA in healthy donors. The PCR had 60 Vbeta and 13 Jbeta primers. The data were produced by immunoSEQ multiplex PCR, yet TCRdb's version contains in-frame clones alone and is incomplete. The repertoire holds some 150,000 clones, with approximately 73% as singletons. Material for sequencing was PBMCs. These receptors came from a human donor in good health.

The chain joins TRBV6-1 to TRBJ2-5; no reliable D call. The CDR3 totals 15 residues. V lost 6 bases, J lost 1 base, and 15 bases lay in between. Germline V gene data show CDR1 as MNHNS and CDR2 as SASEGT. CDR3 nucleotides: TGTGCCAGCAGGGCCAATGTCATTCCCCAAGAGACCCAGTACTTC. Its protein is CASRANVIPQETQYF.

The chain joins TRBV6-5 to TRBJ1-4; TRBD1 matches at 7 bases. The CDR3 totals 14 residues. Germline CDR1 and CDR2: MNHEY and SVGAGI. With 5 bases clipped from V and 3 bases from J, the junction kept 3 bases outside the gene matches. The chain's CDR3 is CASSRGTANEKLFF. CDR3 nucleotide sequence: TGTGCCAGCAGTCGGGGGACAGCTAATGAAAAACTGTTTTTT.

This chain joins TRBV10-1 and TRBJ2-5; D might be TRBD2 (6 bases). Trimming stripped 1 base from V and 2 bases from J, with 8 bases between. The length of the CDR3 is 14 residues. CDR1 is WNHNN, CDR2 SYGVQD, per germline (reference sequence). The CDR3 region has the DNA TGCGCCAGCAGTGAGTGGAGGGAACAAGAGACCCAGTACTTC. Protein sequence: CASSEWREQETQYF.

This chain connects TRBV2 to TRBJ2-1, with 14 bases that match TRBD2. Germline CDR1 and CDR2: SNHLY and FYNNEI. Trimming removed 10 bases from V and 4 bases from J; junction bases left unmatched: 3. The CDR3 is 14 residues long. The CDR3 region is CANRLAGGYNEQFF. CDR3 bases: TGTGCCAACAGACTAGCGGGGGGGTACAATGAGCAGTTCTTC. The full variable domain, completed using reference TRBV2 and TRBJ2-1, is EPEVTQTPSHQVTQMGQEVILRCVPISNHLYFYWYRQILGQKVEFLVSFYNNEISEKSEIFDDQFSVERPDGSNFTLKIRSTKLEDSAMYFCANRLAGGYNEQFFGPGTRLTVL.

V usage is TRBV7-6 and J usage is TRBJ2-7; D remains unclear. Looked up from germline, CDR1 is SGHVS and CDR2 is FNYEAQ. The length of the CDR3 is 12 residues. The V and J ends lost 11 bases and 7 bases respectively, with 18 bases between them. The CDR3 region is CASQAPGWEQYF. The CDR3 bases are TGTGCCTCCCAGGCTCCCGGATGGGAGCAGTACTTC.

The chain couples TRBV25-1 to TRBJ1-1; D is possibly TRBD1 (6 bases). Looked up from germline, CDR1 is MGHDK and CDR2 is SYGVNS. V shed 2 bases and J shed 5 bases, with 12 bases lying between them. The CDR3 is 14 amino acids. The CDR3 spells CASSELRGGTEAFF. The CDR3 nucleotides are TGTGCCAGCAGTGAACTCAGGGGAGGGACTGAAGCTTTCTTT.

This clone occurred once. This chain connects TRBV11-2 to TRBJ1-1; the D is unclear. CDR1 is SGHAT, CDR2 FQNNGV, per germline. V dropped 1 base and J dropped 5 bases, with 5 bases sitting between them. This CDR3 has 12 residues. The CDR3 reads CASSLGETEAFF. The CDR3 region has the DNA TGTGCCAGCAGCTTAGGAGAGACTGAAGCTTTCTTT. The whole variable domain, remainder taken from reference TRBV11-2 and TRBJ1-1, is EAGVAQSPRYKIIEKRQSVAFWCNPISGHATLYWYQQILGQGPKLLIQFQNNGVVDDSQLPKDRFSAERLKGVDSTLKIQPAKLEDSAVYLCASSLGETEAFFGQGTRLTVV.

The rearrangement joins TRBV9 to TRBJ1-1; D ambiguous. CDR1 is SGDLS and CDR2 is YYNGEE in the germline V gene. V was cut by 0 bases and J by 0 bases, with 9 bases left in between. The CDR3 is made up of 15 amino acids. In nucleotides, the CDR3 is TGTGCCAGCAGCGTAGGGCAGAAAATGAACACTGAAGCTTTCTTT. It translates to CASSVGQKMNTEAFF.

V gene TRBV18 combines with J gene TRBJ2-1, with 12 bases fitting TRBD2. J lost 5 bases, V lost 6 bases, and 8 bases had no gene match. The CDR3 runs 16 residues. The germline CDR1 and CDR2 sequences are KGHSH and LQKENI. The CDR3 spells CASSTTSGGTNNEQFF. CDR3 bases: TGTGCCAGCTCCACTACTAGCGGGGGGACCAACAATGAGCAGTTCTTC. Variable domain in full (rest from reference TRBV18 and TRBJ2-1): NAGVMQNPRHLVRRRGQEARLRCSPMKGHSHVYWYRQLPEEGLKFMVYLQKENIIDESGMPKERFSAEFPKEGPSILRIQQVVRGDSAAYFCASSTTSGGTNNEQFFGPGTRLTVL.

The gene calls are TRBV2 and TRBJ2-5, with 7 bases that match TRBD1. CDR1 is SNHLY and CDR2 is FYNNEI in the germline V gene. V shed 6 bases and J 4 bases; nucleotides not matched to a gene: 8. The CDR3 consists of 14 residues. CDR3 in amino acids: CASSPTGVRETQYF. In nucleotides, the CDR3 is TGTGCCAGCAGCCCCACAGGGGTAAGAGAGACCCAGTACTTC.

This clone was counted a few times. The CDR3 sequence: CASSLIPPGLAGGEQYF. The CDR3 DNA is TGCGCCAGCAGCCTCATCCCACCGGGACTAGCAGGCGGCGAGCAGTACTTC. The V gene is TRBV4-1, the J gene TRBJ2-7, with TRBD2 matching 9 bases. The ends lost 4 bases at V and 6 bases at J; junction bases unmatched: 16. Germline assignment: CDR1 MGHRA and CDR2 YSYEKL. There are 17 residues in the CDR3.